Sequencing of this TCR beta chain was carried out in a study of metastatic and nonmetastatic thyroid tumors. Study information: The authors compared repertoires across blood and tumor or nodule tissue from malignant and benign thyroid patients. The study, taken as a whole, reports: Significantly greater TCR beta diversity was reportedly found in malignant thyroid tumors than in benign nodules (in blood and tumor).

About this clone itself: Its matching antigen is unknown.

The ends were cut back, 3 bases at V and 9 bases at J, with 6 bases in the middle. CDR1 LNHDA and CDR2 SQIVND come from the germline V gene (reference sequence). The length of the CDR3 is 12 residues. How the authors handled the data: CDR3 differences across clinicopathological groups were used to build a distant-metastasis classifier for papillary thyroid cancer. TCRdb reanalyzed the PCR reads via MiXCR. TCRdb's processing, not the authors', yielded these V and J calls. The table lists 70,000 or so clones, 12% to 15% of them singletons, with about 6.5% in the top ten. The entire patient cohort was treatment-naive prior to thyroid surgery.

The V and J genes are TRBV19 and TRBJ1-6; D remains ambiguous. Source material: blood. This sequence originates from a male donor with papillary thyroid cancer or a benign thyroid nodule (not recorded which). Some clones in this sample may be carry-over from other donors' samples. The CDR3 here is CASSIGSSPLHF. The CDR3, as DNA: TGTGCCAGTAGTATTGGGAGTTCACCCCTCCACTTT.